Following are 7 T cell receptor beta chains from one sample sequenced in a study of post-analysis software for immune sequencing data. Study-wide points: In patients, TRBV5-6, TRBV5-1 and TRBV20-1 belonged to 4 or 5 TRBV segments found more frequently than in controls.

No antigen has been assigned to these receptors. TCR beta cDNA libraries had unique molecular identifiers. Via MiXCR, TCRdb re-called the PCR reads, giving one row per CDR3 protein. This sample has roughly 800,000 distinct CDR3 sequences, with 25% to 30% found just once. The source material was blood. Receptors originate from a girl aged 10 to 17 with multiple sclerosis.

The chain couples TRBV28 to TRBJ2-1; 11 nucleotides match TRBD2. This CDR3 comprises 16 residues. J gave up 7 bases and V 5 bases, and 10 bases lay outside the gene matches. Germline V gene lookup returns CDR1 MDHEN and CDR2 SYDVKM. The CDR3: CASSTIAGGLRNEQFF. The CDR3 region has the DNA TGTGCCAGCAGTACCATAGCGGGAGGGCTTAGGAATGAGCAGTTCTTC.

Notes on this clonotype: A much more abundant neighbour one base away suggests this may be a read error. The chain carries TRBV29-1 and TRBJ2-5; D call uncertain. V was trimmed by 4 bases and J by 11 bases, leaving 29 bases between them. Germline CDR1 is SQVTM and CDR2 is ANQGSEA. The length of the CDR3 is 16 residues. The DNA for the CDR3 is TGCAGCGTTGGGTGGGGTAGAACCAGCTCCTACAATGAGCAGTACTTC. Translated: CSVGWGRTSSYNEQYF.

This clonotype was counted a few times. The chain is built from TRBV7-2 and TRBJ2-3; 7 bases are a match to TRBD2. The germline V gene encodes CDR1 SGHTA and CDR2 FQGNSA. With 5 bases clipped from V and 6 bases from J, the junction kept 14 bases outside the gene matches. This CDR3 comprises 16 residues. CDR3 in amino acids: CASSPIPSGDSDTQYF. The CDR3 coding sequence is TGTGCCAGCAGCCCGATCCCCAGCGGGGATTCGGATACGCAGTATTTT. Full variable domain (missing parts from reference TRBV7-2 and TRBJ2-3): GAGVSQSPSNKVTEKGKDVELRCDPISGHTALYWYRQSLGQGLEFLIYFQGNSAPDKSGLPSDRFSAERTGGSVSTLTIQRTQQEDSAVYLCASSPIPSGDSDTQYFGPGTRLTVL.

V is TRBV20-1 and J is TRBJ1-2; no clear D. Per the germline V gene, CDR1 is DFQATT and CDR2 is SNEGSKA (reference sequence). The CDR3 runs 12 residues. Between the trimmed V and J ends, which lost 4 bases and 1 base, there was a span of 7 bases. The chain's CDR3 is CSAIDHNYGYTF. The CDR3 nucleotides are TGCAGTGCTATAGACCATAACTATGGCTACACCTTC.

This sequence joins TRBV20-1 and TRBJ2-7; tentatively, D is TRBD1 (5 bases). The germline gives CDR1 DFQATT, CDR2 SNEGSKA (reference sequence). V lost 3 bases and J 3 bases, leaving 18 bases between the germline ends. This CDR3 has 15 amino acids. CDR3 protein: CSASSGHLGVYEQYF. CDR3 bases: TGCAGTGCTAGTTCCGGACATCTTGGTGTCTACGAGCAGTACTTC.

This clonotype was found a few times. The chain employs TRBV4-2 and TRBJ2-3, with TRBD2 matching 7 bases. Germline values: CDR1 LGHNA, CDR2 YNFKEQ. The CDR3 has 19 amino acids. With V trimmed by 0 bases and J by 6 bases, 18 bases remained unmatched. The CDR3 here is CASSQDQPTSGIIRDTQYF. The CDR3 DNA reads as TGTGCCAGCAGCCAAGATCAACCTACAAGCGGGATAATAAGGGATACGCAGTATTTT.

The chain employs TRBV7-8 and TRBJ1-1; 11 nucleotides align to TRBD1. Germline-derived CDR1 and CDR2 are SGHVS and FQNEAQ. J was trimmed by 1 base and V by 1 base; bases with no gene match: 5. This CDR3 comprises 17 residues. CDR3 sequence (DNA): TGTGCCAGCAGCTTAGGGACAGGGGGCTCAGGGAACACTGAAGCTTTCTTT. This gives the protein CASSLGTGGSGNTEAFF.